This T cell receptor (beta chain) came from a study of early T cells in non-severe SARS-CoV-2 infection. Study-level background: The study sequenced bulk RNA from unsorted whole blood, with chains unpaired.

Each single cDNA molecule received a unique molecular identifier. TCRdb redid the calling of the 5' RACE reads with MiXCR, one entry per CDR3 protein. The sample contains about 94,000 distinct CDR3 sequences, 13% of which appear only once. Study findings and constraints: Matches to VDJdb favored anti-spike CD8 responses and missed private and CD4 specificities.

As regards this clonotype: Antigen: not known.

The V gene lost 3 bases and the J gene lost 1 base, with 7 bases spanning the gap. Germline V gene data show CDR1 as DFQATT and CDR2 as SNEGSKA (reference sequence). The CDR3 runs to 13 residues. This TCR came from an adult who was a healthcare worker with PCR-confirmed SARS-CoV-2 infection or an uninfected control (not recorded which). Sample: whole blood. The rearrangement links TRBV20-1 to TRBJ1-3; D remains unclear. This CDR3 reads CSASTGSGNTIYF. CDR3 sequence (DNA): TGCAGTGCTAGCACCGGATCTGGAAACACCATATATTTT.